These T cell receptor beta chains were read from a single sample in a study of T cell responses to AZD1222 COVID-19 vaccine. Only in-frame clones appear in the TCRdb table, and some are missing; sequencing was by immunoSEQ multiplex PCR. The sample comprises 130,000 or so clones, 94% of which are singletons, and 6% to 7% rests with the top ten. Specimen: peripheral blood, collected on day 0 of AZD1222 vaccination. Every receptor here comes from an adult in good health. The CDR3 runs from the conserved cysteine through the conserved F or W. D genes are given only for firm matches. The size of a clone is reported for some rows only, either as once, few or many, or as a class for expanded clones.

v_call,d_call,j_call,clone_size,cdr3_aa,cdr3_nt
TRBV27,-,TRBJ2-1,once,CASRTSYNEQFF,TGTGCCAGCAGGACCTCCTACAATGAGCAGTTCTTC
TRBV12-3/TRBV12-4,-,TRBJ1-1,-,CASSFGSRTEAFF,TGTGCCAGCAGTTTCGGCTCGAGGACTGAAGCTTTCTTT
TRBV5-4,TRBD2,TRBJ2-7,-,CASSQASGRASEQYF,TGTGCCAGCAGCCAAGCTAGCGGGAGGGCCTCCGAGCAGTACTTC
TRBV20-1,-,TRBJ2-5,-,CSASWETQYF,TGCAGTGCTAGCTGGGAGACCCAGTACTTC
TRBV5-1,TRBD1,TRBJ1-5,-,CASSLEGQGNQPQHF,TGCGCCAGCAGCTTGGAAGGACAGGGCAATCAGCCCCAGCATTTT
TRBV28,-,TRBJ2-6,once,CASSPSFRGTGANVLTF,TGTGCCAGCAGTCCGAGTTTTAGGGGAACTGGGGCCAACGTCCTGACTTTC
TRBV30,-,TRBJ2-7,-,CAWSPTGRPPYEQYF,TGTGCCTGGAGTCCGACGGGCCGCCCTCCTTACGAGCAGTACTTC
TRBV10-1,TRBD2,TRBJ2-5,-,CATQGGGRAPETQYF,TGCGCCACCCAGGGGGGCGGGAGGGCCCCGGAGACCCAGTACTTC
TRBV28,-,TRBJ2-5,-,CASNSAYYQETQYF,TGTGCCAGCAATTCCGCTTACTACCAAGAGACCCAGTACTTC
TRBV6-1,TRBD1,TRBJ2-7,-,CASSESHGQGYEQYF,TGTGCCAGCAGTGAAAGTCATGGACAGGGCTACGAGCAGTACTTC
TRBV27,TRBD2,TRBJ2-3,-,CASSSPSGRSDTQYF,TGTGCCAGCAGCTCCCCCAGCGGGAGGTCAGATACGCAGTATTTT
TRBV30,-,TRBJ1-1,-,CAWSVPNWVGENTEAFF,TGTGCCTGGAGTGTACCGAATTGGGTCGGGGAGAACACTGAAGCTTTCTTT
TRBV18,TRBD2,TRBJ2-2,-,CASSPSTSAANTGELFF,TGTGCCAGCTCACCGAGTACTAGCGCAGCGAACACCGGGGAGCTGTTTTTT
TRBV5-1,-,TRBJ1-4,-,CASSMGITNEKLFF,TGCGCCAGCAGCATGGGGATAACTAATGAAAAACTGTTTTTT
TRBV5-1,TRBD2,TRBJ2-1,-,CASSLSTGLAGGNEQFF,TGCGCCAGCAGCTTGTCGACGGGACTAGCGGGAGGCAATGAGCAGTTCTTC
TRBV5-4,TRBD2,TRBJ2-3,-,CASSSKTSGRTDTQYF,TGTGCCAGCAGCTCCAAGACTAGCGGGAGGACAGATACGCAGTATTTT
TRBV29-1,-,TRBJ2-7,-,CSVENRYEQYF,TGCAGCGTTGAAAACAGGTACGAGCAGTACTTC